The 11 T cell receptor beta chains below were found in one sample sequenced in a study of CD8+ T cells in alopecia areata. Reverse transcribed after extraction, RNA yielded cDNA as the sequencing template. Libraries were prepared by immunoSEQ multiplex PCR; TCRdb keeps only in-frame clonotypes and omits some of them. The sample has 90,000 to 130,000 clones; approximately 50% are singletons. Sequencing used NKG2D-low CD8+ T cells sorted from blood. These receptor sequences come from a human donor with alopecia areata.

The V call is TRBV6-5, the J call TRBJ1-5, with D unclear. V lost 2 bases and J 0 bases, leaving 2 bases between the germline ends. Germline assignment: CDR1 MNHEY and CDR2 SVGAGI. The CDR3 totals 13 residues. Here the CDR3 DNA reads TGTGCCAGCAGTTACGATAGCAATCAGCCCCAGCATTTT. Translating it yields CASSYDSNQPQHF.

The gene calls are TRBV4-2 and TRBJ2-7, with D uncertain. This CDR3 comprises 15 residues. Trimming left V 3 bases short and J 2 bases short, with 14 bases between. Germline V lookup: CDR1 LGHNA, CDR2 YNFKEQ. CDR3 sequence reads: CASSHLPTETYEQYF. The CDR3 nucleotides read TGTGCCAGCAGCCACTTGCCTACGGAGACCTACGAGCAGTACTTC.

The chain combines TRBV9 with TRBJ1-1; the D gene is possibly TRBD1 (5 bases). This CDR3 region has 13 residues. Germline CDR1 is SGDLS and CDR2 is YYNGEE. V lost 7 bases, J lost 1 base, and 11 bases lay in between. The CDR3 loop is CASGRGGNTEAFF. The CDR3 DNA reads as TGTGCCAGCGGGAGGGGAGGGAACACTGAAGCTTTCTTT.

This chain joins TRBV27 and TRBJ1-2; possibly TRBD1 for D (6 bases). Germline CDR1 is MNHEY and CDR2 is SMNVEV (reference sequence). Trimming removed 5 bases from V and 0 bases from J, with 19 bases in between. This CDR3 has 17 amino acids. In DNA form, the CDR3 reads TGTGCCAGCAGTGGGGGCCCTGGGGGCGTCGCTAACTATGGCTACACCTTC. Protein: CASSGGPGGVANYGYTF.

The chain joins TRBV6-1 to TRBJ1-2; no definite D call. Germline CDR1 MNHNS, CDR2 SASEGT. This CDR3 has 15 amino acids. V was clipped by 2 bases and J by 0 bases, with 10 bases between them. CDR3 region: CASSEKPEPNYGYTF. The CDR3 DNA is TGTGCCAGCAGTGAAAAGCCGGAACCTAACTATGGCTACACCTTC.

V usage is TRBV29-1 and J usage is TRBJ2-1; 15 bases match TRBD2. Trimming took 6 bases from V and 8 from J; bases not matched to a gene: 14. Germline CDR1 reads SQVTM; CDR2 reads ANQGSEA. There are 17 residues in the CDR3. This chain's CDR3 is CSVAGLAGGLRRHEQFF. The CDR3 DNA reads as TGCAGCGTGGCGGGACTAGCGGGAGGCCTTCGTCGACATGAGCAGTTCTTC.

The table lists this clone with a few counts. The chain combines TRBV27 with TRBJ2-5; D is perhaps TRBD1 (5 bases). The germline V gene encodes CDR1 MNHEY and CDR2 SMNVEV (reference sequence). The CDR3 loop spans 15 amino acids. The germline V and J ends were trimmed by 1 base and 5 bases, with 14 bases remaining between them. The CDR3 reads CASSLYQGARETQYF. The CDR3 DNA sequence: TGTGCCAGCAGTTTATACCAGGGTGCTCGGGAGACCCAGTACTTC.

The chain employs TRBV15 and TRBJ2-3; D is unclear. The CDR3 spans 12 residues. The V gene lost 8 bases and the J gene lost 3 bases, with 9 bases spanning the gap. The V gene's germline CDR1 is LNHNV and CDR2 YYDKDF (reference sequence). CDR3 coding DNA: TGTGCCACCGCGATGGGGACAGATACGCAGTATTTT. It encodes CATAMGTDTQYF.

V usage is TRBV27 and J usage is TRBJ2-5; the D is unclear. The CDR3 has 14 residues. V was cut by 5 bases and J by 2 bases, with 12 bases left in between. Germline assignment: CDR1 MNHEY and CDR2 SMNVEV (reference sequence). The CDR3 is CASSPMAEQETQYF. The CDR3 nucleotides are TGTGCCAGCAGTCCCATGGCGGAGCAAGAGACCCAGTACTTC.

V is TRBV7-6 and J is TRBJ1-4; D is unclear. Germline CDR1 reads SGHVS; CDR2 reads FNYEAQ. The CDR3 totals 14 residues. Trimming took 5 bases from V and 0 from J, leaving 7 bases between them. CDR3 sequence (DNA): TGTGCCAGCAGCCCCTCTCCAACTAATGAAAAACTGTTTTTT. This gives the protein CASSPSPTNEKLFF.

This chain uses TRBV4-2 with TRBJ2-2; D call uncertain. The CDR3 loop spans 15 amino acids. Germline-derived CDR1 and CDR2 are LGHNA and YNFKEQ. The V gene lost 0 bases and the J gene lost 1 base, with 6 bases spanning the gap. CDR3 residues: CASSQEAGNTGELFF. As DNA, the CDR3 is TGTGCCAGCAGCCAAGAGGCCGGGAACACCGGGGAGCTGTTTTTT.